Listed below are T cell receptor beta chains from one sample, sequenced in a study of Graves' ophthalmopathy and Graves' hyperthyroidism. TCRdb fed the multiplex PCR reads into MiXCR, producing one record per CDR3 protein. The repertoire holds more than 40,000 distinct CDR3 sequences, 50% seen once, with around 25% in the top ten. Sequencing input: peripheral blood. These receptors came from an adult man with Graves' ophthalmopathy. CDR3s include the opening cysteine and the closing phenylalanine or tryptophan. D genes are given only for firm matches. Clone size appears in some rows only: once, few, many, or a class for an expanded clone.

D gene,V gene,clone size,J gene,CDR3 protein,CDR3 DNA
.,TRBV19,many,TRBJ1-6,CASTPGLSSYNSPLHF,TGTGCCAGTACTCCAGGGCTGAGCTCCTATAATTCACCCCTCCACTTT
TRBD2,TRBV10-3,few,TRBJ2-2,CAIGTSGGASNTGELFF,TGTGCCATCGGAACTAGCGGGGGTGCCTCGAACACCGGGGAGCTGTTTTTT
TRBD1,TRBV2,.,TRBJ1-2,CASSEWSGGDTF,TGTGCCAGCAGTGAGTGGTCAGGGGGGGACACCTTC
.,TRBV12-3/TRBV12-4,many,TRBJ2-1,CASSTPTLYNEQFF,TGTGCCAGCAGTACACCCACACTATACAATGAGCAGTTCTTC
.,TRBV7-3,.,TRBJ2-3,CASSKGTDTQYF,TGTGCCAGCAGCAAAGGGACAGATACGCAGTATTTT
.,TRBV20-1,.,TRBJ2-4,CSAERPTAVIQYF,TGCAGTGCAGAGAGGCCCACGGCAGTCATTCAGTACTTC
.,TRBV19,.,TRBJ2-7,CASGTVSTGTYEQYF,TGTGCCAGTGGGACGGTCAGCACAGGGACCTACGAGCAGTACTTC
.,TRBV5-6,many,TRBJ2-3,CASSFFGDTQYF,TGTGCCAGCAGCTTCTTCGGAGATACGCAGTATTTT
.,TRBV5-6,many,TRBJ2-3,CASSLGATDTQYF,TGTGCCAGCAGCTTGGGGGCAACAGATACGCAGTATTTT
.,TRBV12-3/TRBV12-4,many,TRBJ2-7,CASSLEAPYEQYF,TGTGCCAGCAGTTTGGAGGCCCCCTACGAGCAGTACTTC
.,TRBV7-2,.,TRBJ2-7,CASSQTRGYEQYF,TGTGCCAGCAGCCAGACTAGAGGGTACGAGCAGTACTTC
.,TRBV19,once,TRBJ2-4,CASCDYAKNIQYF,TGTGCCAGTTGTGACTACGCCAAAAACATTCAGTACTTC
.,TRBV7-6,.,TRBJ2-2,CASGLRGGTGELSF,TGTGCCAGCGGCCTCCGAGGGGGAACCGGGGAGCTGTCTTTT
.,TRBV7-2,.,TRBJ1-2,CASSLSYRNTYGYTF,TGTGCCAGCAGCTTATCCTACAGGAACACCTATGGCTACACCTTC
TRBD1,TRBV29-1,.,TRBJ1-2,CSVDGDSNYGYTF,TGCAGCGTAGACGGGGACAGTAACTATGGCTACACCTTC
TRBD1,TRBV6-6,many,TRBJ1-3,CASSYSLPGQGNTIYF,TGTGCCAGCAGTTACTCGCTTCCGGGACAGGGAAACACCATATATTTT
TRBD2,TRBV10-3,.,TRBJ2-5,CASQGGGGQETQYF,TGTGCCAGTCAGGGTGGCGGGGGACAAGAGACCCAGTACTTC
.,TRBV3-1,.,TRBJ2-7,CASSLVTGEQYF,TGTGCCAGCAGCCTCGTCACGGGCGAGCAGTACTTC
.,TRBV29-1,.,TRBJ2-7,CSVGSPYEQYF,TGCAGCGTTGGAAGCCCCTACGAGCAGTACTTC
.,TRBV28,.,TRBJ2-5,CASSPVRAFQETQYF,TGTGCCAGCAGTCCCGTCAGGGCGTTCCAAGAGACCCAGTACTTC
TRBD2,TRBV7-8,many,TRBJ2-7,CASSLLAGAYEQYF,TGTGCCAGCAGCTTATTAGCGGGGGCCTACGAGCAGTACTTC
TRBD1,TRBV6-1,.,TRBJ1-2,CASSPDRTGKYGYTF,TGTGCCAGCAGTCCGGACCGGACAGGGAAATATGGCTACACCTTC
.,TRBV7-6,medium-sized,TRBJ2-7,CASSLTDSYEQYF,TGTGCCAGCAGTTTGACAGACTCCTACGAGCAGTACTTC
.,TRBV5-1,.,TRBJ2-5,CASSLGLKETQYF,TGCGCCAGCAGCTTGGGACTGAAAGAGACCCAGTACTTC
.,TRBV4-1,.,TRBJ1-4,CASSQVAVERLFF,TGCGCCAGCAGCCAAGTAGCCGTTGAAAGACTGTTTTTT
TRBD2,TRBV20-1,.,TRBJ2-1,CSALFSGVSYEQFF,TGCAGTGCTCTGTTTAGCGGGGTCTCCTACGAGCAGTTCTTC
TRBD1,TRBV7-4,.,TRBJ1-1,CASGLDRVVGVNTEAFF,TGTGCCAGCGGCTTGGACAGGGTCGTTGGGGTGAACACTGAAGCTTTCTTT
TRBD1,TRBV6-2/TRBV6-3,many,TRBJ1-6,CASSSSGGGNSPLHF,TGTGCCAGCAGCAGCTCAGGGGGAGGAAATTCACCCCTCCACTTT